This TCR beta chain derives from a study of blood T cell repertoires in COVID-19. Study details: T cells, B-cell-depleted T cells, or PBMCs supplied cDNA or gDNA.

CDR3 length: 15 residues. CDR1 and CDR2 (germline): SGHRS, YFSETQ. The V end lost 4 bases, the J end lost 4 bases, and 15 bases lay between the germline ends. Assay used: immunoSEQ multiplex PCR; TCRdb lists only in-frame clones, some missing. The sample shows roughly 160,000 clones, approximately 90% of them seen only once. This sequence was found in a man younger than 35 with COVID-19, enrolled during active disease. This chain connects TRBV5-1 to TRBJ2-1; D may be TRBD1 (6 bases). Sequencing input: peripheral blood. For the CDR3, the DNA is TGCGCCAGCAGCCGTGGGGACACCTCATACAATGAGCAGTTCTTC. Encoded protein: CASSRGDTSYNEQFF.